These 20 T cell receptor beta chains came from one sample sequenced in a study of tumor-infiltrating lymphocytes in primary liver carcinoma. The investigators made TCR beta cDNA from roughly 0.55 ug total RNA, using a constant-region primer. What produced the TCR beta libraries was three nested multiplex PCR rounds using slightly modified ARM-PCR. Use of TRBV1-TRBV30 forward primers with a C-beta reverse primer characterized the first two PCR rounds, which lasted roughly 9 cycles each. TCRdb re-analysed the multiplex PCR reads in MiXCR, keeping a single row per CDR3 protein. This repertoire shows about 210,000 distinct CDR3 sequences, about 65% found once; its top ten account for approximately 7%. Alongside blood RNA obtained from unsorted whole blood, germline DNA was also extracted. Sequenced material: peripheral blood. These receptors originate from a woman between 55 and 75 years old with primary liver carcinoma and hepatitis B virus infection.

As regards this clonotype: The junction departs from the called germline gene at one end, perhaps through a read error. The chain uses TRBV11-2 and TRBJ2-7; no reliable D call. The CDR3 is 12 amino acids. The V gene's germline CDR1 is SGHAT and CDR2 FQNNGV. CDR3 sequence: CASSSKDVGQYF. Here the CDR3 DNA reads TGTGCTAGCAGCTCTAAGGACGTTGGGCAGTACTTC.

Worth noting for this clonotype: One junction end disagrees with the germline gene, perhaps due to a read error. This chain links TRBV11-2 with TRBJ2-1; no reliable D call. The CDR3 spans 13 residues. The germline gives CDR1 SGHAT, CDR2 FQNNGV. The CDR3 sequence is CASSLGSTSEQIF. Here the CDR3 DNA reads TGTGCCAGCAGCTTAGGGTCAACGAGTGAGCAGATCTTC. Full variable domain (rest looked up from reference TRBV11-2 and TRBJ2-1): EAGVAQSPRYKIIEKRQSVAFWCNPISGHATLYWYQQILGQGPKLLIQFQNNGVVDDSQLPKDRFSAERLKGVDSTLKIQPAKLEDSAVYLCASSLGSTSEQIFGPGTRLTVL.

This clonotype showed up just once. A read error is likely, as this CDR3 ends without the conserved phenylalanine or tryptophan. CDR3 sequence: CASSSRQGDGDTQYL. CDR3 DNA: TGTGCCAGCAGCTCCCGACAGGGGGATGGAGATACACAGTATCTT. The J gene is TRBJ2-3, the V gene TRBV11-2; 9 bases map to TRBD1. The CDR3 has 15 residues. The germline gives CDR1 SGHAT, CDR2 FQNNGV.

This clonotype was counted once. This chain connects TRBV7-3 to TRBJ2-1; 11 bases align to TRBD2. From germline, CDR1 is SGHTA and CDR2 FQGTGA. J lost 6 bases, V lost 3 bases, and 4 bases had no gene match. CDR3 length: 15 residues. In DNA form, the CDR3 reads TGTGCCAGCAGCTTTAGCGGGAGGGAATGCAATGAGCAGTTCTTC. Residues: CASSFSGRECNEQFF. Filled out from reference TRBV7-3 and TRBJ2-1, the complete variable domain reads GAGVSQTPSNKVTEKGKYVELRCDPISGHTALYWYRQSLGQGPEFLIYFQGTGAADDSGLPNDRFFAVRPEGSVSTLKIQRTERGDSAVYLCASSFSGRECNEQFFGPGTRLTVL.

With regard to this clonotype: A much larger clone differs by one base, so this may be a read error. Likely a read error: the CDR3 ends without its conserved phenylalanine or tryptophan. The gene calls are TRBV12-3 or TRBV12-4 and TRBJ1-3; D is undetermined. This CDR3 has 12 amino acids. V lost 2 bases and J 3 bases, leaving 2 bases between the germline ends. CDR3: CASSLSGNTIYL. The CDR3 DNA is TGTGCCAGCAGTTTAAGTGGAAACACCATATATCTT.

The chain employs TRBV2 and TRBJ2-2; D gene ambiguous. The CDR3 extends over 14 amino acids. Looked up from germline, CDR1 is SNHLY and CDR2 is FYNNEI. Trimming shortened V by 1 base and J by 7 bases, and 10 bases separated the two germline ends. The CDR3: CASSEVMGIGELFF. The CDR3 DNA reads TGTGCCAGCAGTGAAGTGATGGGAATCGGGGAGCTGTTTTTT. Full variable domain (missing parts from reference TRBV2 and TRBJ2-2): EPEVTQTPSHQVTQMGQEVILRCVPISNHLYFYWYRQILGQKVEFLVSFYNNEISEKSEIFDDQFSVERPDGSNFTLKIRSTKLEDSAMYFCASSEVMGIGELFFGEGSRLTVL.

A single count supports this clonotype. This chain joins TRBV5-1 and TRBJ2-1, with TRBD2 as a possible D gene (5 bases). Germline CDR1 reads SGHRS; CDR2 reads YFSETQ. V gave up 4 bases and J gave up 0 bases, with 11 bases separating them. The CDR3 contains 15 residues. Here the CDR3 reads CASSDAGSSYNEQFF. Written as DNA, the CDR3 is TGCGCCAGCAGCGACGCTGGGAGCTCCTACAATGAGCAGTTCTTC.

This clonotype has at least ten counts. The V call is TRBV5-1, the J call TRBJ2-3, with 7 bases lining up with TRBD2. Germline trimming cut 0 bases from V and 2 bases from J; bases unmatched to any gene: 9. Germline-derived CDR1 and CDR2 are SGHRS and YFSETQ. This CDR3 spans 17 amino acids. CDR3 bases: TGCGCCAGCAGCTTGGCCGGAGCGGGAACGAACACAGATACGCAGTATTTT. Protein product: CASSLAGAGTNTDTQYF.

The rearrangement uses TRBV29-1 and TRBJ2-1; the match to TRBD1 covers 12 bases. The length of the CDR3 is 16 residues. Germline CDR1 SQVTM, CDR2 ANQGSEA. Here the CDR3 reads CGAPGQGAGITKGQFF. As DNA, the CDR3 is TGCGGCGCACCGGGACAGGGGGCCGGAATCACAAAAGGGCAGTTCTTC.

This clonotype was counted at least ten times. J is TRBJ2-1 and V is TRBV5-6; TRBD2 aligns across 11 bases. This CDR3 has 19 residues. The germline V gene has CDR1 SGHDT and CDR2 YYEEEE. V lost 2 bases to trimming and J lost 8 bases; unmatched junction nucleotides: 18. CDR3 region: CASSFLSGRAFTRDYEQFF. The CDR3, as DNA: TGTGCCAGCAGCTTTCTTAGCGGGAGGGCCTTTACAAGGGACTATGAGCAGTTCTTC.

A remark on this clonotype: Compared with germline, one end of the junction differs, possibly owing to a read error. The rearrangement links TRBV12-3 or TRBV12-4 to TRBJ2-5; 8 bases are shared with TRBD1. The CDR3 has 16 amino acids. CDR3 in DNA: TGTGCCAACAGTTTCTCAGGTGGCAGGGGGCTGGAGGCCCAGTACTTC. Its protein is CANSFSGGRGLEAQYF.

A word on this clonotype: Since the CDR3 does not end with the conserved phenylalanine or tryptophan, this likely comes from a read error. The chain combines TRBV14 with TRBJ1-1; no clear D. Germline CDR1 is SGHDN and CDR2 is FVKESK. Trimming removed 1 base from V and 0 bases from J, with 6 bases in between. CDR3 length equals 14 residues. This CDR3 reads CASSQADLNTEAFL. The DNA for the CDR3 is TGTGCCAGCAGCCAAGCAGATTTGAACACTGAAGCTTTCCTT.

To note about this clonotype: With a much larger clone just one base away, this may be a read error. V usage is TRBV12-5 and J usage is TRBJ1-5, with D tentatively TRBD1 (5 bases). Germline lookup yields CDR1 LGHNT and CDR2 FRNRAP. Trimming pared 1 base from V and 0 bases from J, leaving 7 bases between. The CDR3 loop spans 15 amino acids. CDR3: CASGLGTCSNQPQHF. The CDR3 nucleotides read TGTGCTAGTGGTTTGGGGACATGTAGCAATCAGCCCCAGCATTTT.

This clonotype came up many times. The chain uses TRBV6-4 and TRBJ2-1; a weak D match, TRBD2 (6 bases). V was clipped by 5 bases and J by 0 bases, with 11 bases between them. The CDR3 consists of 15 residues. Germline V CDR1 and CDR2: MRHNA, SNTAGT. CDR3 residues: CASSRDGSSYNEQFF. The CDR3 DNA reads as TGTGCCAGCAGTCGTGACGGGAGCTCCTACAATGAGCAGTTCTTC.

This chain links TRBV20-1 with TRBJ2-3; 11 bases agree with TRBD2. The J segment lost 3 bases and the V segment lost 5 bases, leaving 13 bases of the junction unmatched. Germline V gives CDR1 DFQATT, CDR2 SNEGSKA (reference sequence). The CDR3 totals 17 residues. The CDR3 bases are TGCAGTGCTTTTAAGACCGGGACTAGCGGACCGACAGATACGCAGTATTTT. Amino acids: CSAFKTGTSGPTDTQYF.

J is TRBJ1-2 and V is TRBV11-2, with TRBD1 identical over 7 bases. The CDR3 runs 16 residues. Germline CDR1 is SGHAT and CDR2 is FQNNGV. The CDR3 is CTGSQTEPGGNYGYTF. CDR3 DNA sequence: TGTACCGGCAGCCAAACCGAGCCAGGGGGGAACTATGGCTACACCTTC.

This clonotype was seen more than once but under ten times. The CDR3 DNA sequence: TGTGCCAGCAGTTTAGCCGGGCGAAGCAATCAGCCCCAGCATTTT. Translated, it gives CASSLAGRSNQPQHF. The chain carries TRBV28 and TRBJ1-5; no clear D. V lost 2 bases and J 1 base, leaving 9 bases between the germline ends. This CDR3 region has 15 residues. Germline-derived CDR1 and CDR2 are MDHEN and SYDVKM.

This clonotype showed up many times. The rearrangement links TRBV28 to TRBJ1-5; possible D gene TRBD1, 6 bases. The CDR3 runs to 15 residues. In germline, CDR1 is MDHEN, CDR2 SYDVKM. V lost 5 bases to trimming and J lost 4 bases, with 15 bases between them. CDR3 amino acids: CASSKRYRVNQPQHF. The CDR3 DNA is TGTGCCAGCAGTAAACGGTACAGGGTTAATCAGCCCCAGCATTTT.

Points on this clonotype: Its ends do not fully match the called genes, so a read error is possible. The V call is TRBV5-6, the J call TRBJ2-7, with D perhaps matching TRBD2 (6 bases). This CDR3 spans 17 amino acids. Per the germline V gene, CDR1 is SGHDT and CDR2 is YYEEEE. This CDR3 is CARSWGGLAESSYEQYF. CDR3 nucleotides: TGTGCCAGAAGCTGGGGAGGATTAGCGGAGAGCTCCTACGAGCAGTACTTC.

A remark on this clonotype: A much larger clone differs from this one at a single base, so this may be a read error. CDR3 loop: CAPGASGRAGMQYF. In nucleotides, the CDR3 is TGTGCCCCGGGGGCTAGCGGGAGGGCGGGTATGCAGTATTTT. V and J are TRBV6-1 and TRBJ2-3, with TRBD2 matching over 12 bases. The V gene end was trimmed by 11 bases and the J gene end by 11 bases; junction bases not matched to a gene: 14. This CDR3 contains 14 residues. Germline assignment: CDR1 MNHNS and CDR2 SASEGT.